Shown below are 9 T cell receptor beta chains from a single sample sequenced in a study of cytomegalovirus exposure and HLA in healthy donors. Assay: immunoSEQ multiplex PCR; the TCRdb copy retains only in-frame clones and omits some. Of roughly 52,000 clones listed, 88% were seen once; the top ten hold roughly 6.7%. Specimen: PBMCs. These receptors all stem from a woman in her twenties or thirties in good health and CMV-seronegative.

The chain joins TRBV10-1 to TRBJ2-5; D may be TRBD1 (5 bases). The CDR3 loop spans 13 amino acids. CDR1 and CDR2 (germline): WNHNN, SYGVQD (reference sequence). With 6 bases removed from V and 0 bases from J, the gap between germline ends came to 8 bases. The DNA for the CDR3 is TGCGCCAGCAGGGCAGGGTACCAAGAGACCCAGTACTTC. Its translation: CASRAGYQETQYF.

The V call is TRBV7-9, the J call TRBJ1-4, with a tentative D call TRBD1 (5 bases). The CDR3 contains 17 residues. The ends were cut back, 2 bases at V and 1 base at J, with 14 bases in the middle. CDR1 is SEHNR and CDR2 is FQNEAQ in the germline V gene (reference sequence). CDR3 amino acids: CASSLRQPMETNEKLFF. CDR3 DNA: TGTGCCAGCAGCTTAAGACAGCCGATGGAAACTAATGAAAAACTGTTTTTT. The variable domain in full, with the rest retrieved from reference TRBV7-9 and TRBJ1-4, is DTGVSQNPRHKITKRGQNVTFRCDPISEHNRLYWYRQTLGQGPEFLTYFQNEAQLEKSRLLSDRFSAERPKGSFSTLEIQRTEQGDSAMYLCASSLRQPMETNEKLFFGSGTQLSVL.

This clone has just one count. The chain's CDR3 is CASSWGGRVEQFF. In DNA, the CDR3 is TGTGCCAGCAGCTGGGGGGGACGGGTTGAGCAGTTCTTC. The V gene is TRBV13, the J gene TRBJ2-1; 7 bases are a match to TRBD2. This CDR3 comprises 13 residues. The V gene's germline CDR1 is PRHDT and CDR2 FYEKMQ (reference sequence). Germline trimming cut 4 bases from V and 9 bases from J; bases unmatched to any gene: 6.

This clone was recorded only once. The V gene is TRBV4-3, the J gene TRBJ2-2; D perhaps matches TRBD2 (7 bases). The CDR3 totals 18 residues. Per germline, CDR1 LGHNA and CDR2 YSLEER. The V and J ends lost 0 bases and 6 bases respectively, with 20 bases between them. The CDR3 sequence is CASSQDSRGALVAGELFF. CDR3 bases: TGCGCCAGCAGCCAAGATAGTCGGGGGGCGCTGGTAGCCGGGGAGCTGTTTTTT.

The chain links TRBV7-2 to TRBJ1-5; no clear D. Germline values: CDR1 SGHTA, CDR2 FQGNSA. The CDR3 is 13 residues long. Trimming took 5 bases from V and 7 from J, leaving 12 bases between them. The CDR3 coding sequence is TGTGCCAGCAGCCCAGATCCGTCGCAGCCCCAGCATTTT. It encodes CASSPDPSQPQHF.

The CDR3 nucleotides read TGTGCCAGCAGTGAAGGGGGCTGGGGGGAAGAGAACACCGGGGAGCTGTTTTTT. It codes for CASSEGGWGEENTGELFF. The chain links TRBV6-1 to TRBJ2-2, with D possibly being TRBD2 (6 bases). Germline CDR1 MNHNS, CDR2 SASEGT. This CDR3 has 18 amino acids. V gave up 1 base and J gave up 1 base, with 16 bases separating them.

J is TRBJ2-1 and V is TRBV27; 10 nucleotides agree with TRBD2. The V gene end was trimmed by 6 bases and the J gene end by 0 bases; junction bases not matched to a gene: 11. This CDR3 is built from 18 residues. Germline values: CDR1 MNHEY, CDR2 SMNVEV (reference sequence). The DNA of the CDR3 is TGTGCCAGCAGCTCCGGGACTAGCGCTTACAGCTCCTACAATGAGCAGTTCTTC. This gives the protein CASSSGTSAYSSYNEQFF.

The V and J genes are TRBV6-4 and TRBJ1-4, with 7 positions matching TRBD1. The V and J ends lost 0 bases and 8 bases, in that order; junction bases with no gene match: 3. This CDR3 region has 14 residues. CDR1 is MRHNA and CDR2 is SNTAGT in the germline V gene. CDR3 loop: CASSDSAGGEKLFF. The CDR3 coding sequence is TGTGCCAGCAGTGACTCGGCAGGGGGAGAAAAACTGTTTTTT.

The chain has TRBV7-3 and TRBJ1-3; D gene uncertain. With 1 base removed from V and 0 bases from J, the gap between germline ends came to 10 bases. The CDR3 extends over 16 amino acids. CDR1 SGHTA and CDR2 FQGTGA come from the germline V gene. The CDR3, as DNA: TGTGCCAGCAGCTTAAGCCCGGGGTTCTCTGGAAACACCATATATTTT. Its protein product is CASSLSPGFSGNTIYF.